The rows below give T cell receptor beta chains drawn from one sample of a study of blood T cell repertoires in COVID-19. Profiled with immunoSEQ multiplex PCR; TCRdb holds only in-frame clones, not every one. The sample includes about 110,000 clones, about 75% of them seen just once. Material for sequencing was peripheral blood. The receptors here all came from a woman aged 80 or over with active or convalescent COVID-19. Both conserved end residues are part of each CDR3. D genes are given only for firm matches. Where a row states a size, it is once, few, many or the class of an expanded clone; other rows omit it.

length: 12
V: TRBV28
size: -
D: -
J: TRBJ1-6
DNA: TGTGCCAGCAAAGAGTATGGTTCACCCCTCCACTTT
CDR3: CASKEYGSPLHF

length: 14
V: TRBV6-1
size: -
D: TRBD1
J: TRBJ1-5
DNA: TGTGCCAGCATAAGGGACAGGGGCTCTCAGCCCCAGCATTTT
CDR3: CASIRDRGSQPQHF

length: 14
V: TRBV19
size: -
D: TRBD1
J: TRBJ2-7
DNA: TGTGCCAGTAGTTCAGGACAGGGTCCCTACGAGCAGTACTTC
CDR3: CASSSGQGPYEQYF

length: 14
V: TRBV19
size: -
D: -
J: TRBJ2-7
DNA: TGTGCCAGTAGTCCCGACTACCTAGGCTACGAGCAGTACTTC
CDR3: CASSPDYLGYEQYF

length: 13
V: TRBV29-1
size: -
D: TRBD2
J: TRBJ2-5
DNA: TGCAGCGTTGGACTACCGGGAGGAGAGACCCAGTACTTC
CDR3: CSVGLPGGETQYF

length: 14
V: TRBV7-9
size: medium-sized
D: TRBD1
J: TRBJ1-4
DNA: TGTGCCAGCAGCTTTCGACAGGGGGAGGAAAAACTGTTTTTT
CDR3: CASSFRQGEEKLFF

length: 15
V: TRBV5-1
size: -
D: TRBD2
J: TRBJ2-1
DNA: TGCGCCAGCAGCTTGGCAGCGGGAATGGACAATGAGCAGTTCTTC
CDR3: CASSLAAGMDNEQFF

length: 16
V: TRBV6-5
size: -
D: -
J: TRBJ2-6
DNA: TGTGCCAGCAGTTACTCGCATGCAGCTGGGGCCAACGTCCTGACTTTC
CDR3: CASSYSHAAGANVLTF

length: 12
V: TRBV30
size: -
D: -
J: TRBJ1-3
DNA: TGTGCCTGGACTTCCGCTGGAAACACCATATATTTT
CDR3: CAWTSAGNTIYF

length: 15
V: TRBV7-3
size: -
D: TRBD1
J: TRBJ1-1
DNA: TGTGCCAGCAGCAGCGGAGGGACAGGGGCCACTGAAGCTTTCTTT
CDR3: CASSSGGTGATEAFF

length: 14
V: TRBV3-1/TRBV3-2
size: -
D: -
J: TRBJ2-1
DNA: TGTGCCACCAGGACTCATACAAATCGAAATGAGCAGTTCTTC
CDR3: CATRTHTNRNEQFF

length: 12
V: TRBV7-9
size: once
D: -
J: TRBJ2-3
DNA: TGTGCCAGCAGCCCCCAGGGAGATACGCAGTATTTT
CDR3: CASSPQGDTQYF

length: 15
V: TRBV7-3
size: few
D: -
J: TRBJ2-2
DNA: TGTGCCAGCAGCTTAATACCAGAGAACACCGGGGAGCTGTTTTTT
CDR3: CASSLIPENTGELFF

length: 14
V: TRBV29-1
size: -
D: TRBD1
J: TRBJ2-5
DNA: TGCAGCACCGTCGACAGGGTGGGGCAAGAGACCCAGTACTTC
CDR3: CSTVDRVGQETQYF

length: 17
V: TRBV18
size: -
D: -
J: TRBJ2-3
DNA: TGTGCCAGCTCCACCCCCGTGGGGGGAGGTAGCACAGATACGCAGTATTTT
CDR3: CASSTPVGGGSTDTQYF

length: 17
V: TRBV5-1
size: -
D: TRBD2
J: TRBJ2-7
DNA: TGCGCCAGCAGCTGGGGGTTCGGAATAGCGGGAGGGGACGAGCAGTACTTC
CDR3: CASSWGFGIAGGDEQYF

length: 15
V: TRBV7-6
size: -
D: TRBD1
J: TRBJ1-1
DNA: TGTGCCAGCAGTTCGGGGACAGGGTTTCGGACTGAAGCTTTCTTT
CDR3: CASSSGTGFRTEAFF

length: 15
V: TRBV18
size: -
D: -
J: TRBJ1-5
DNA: TGTGCCAGCTCACTGCGGGGGGGTAGGAATCAGCCCCAGCATTTT
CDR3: CASSLRGGRNQPQHF

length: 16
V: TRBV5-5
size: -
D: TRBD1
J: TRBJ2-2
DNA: TGTGCCAGCAGCCGTCGGGACAGGCCGAACACCGGGGAGCTGTTTTTT
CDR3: CASSRRDRPNTGELFF

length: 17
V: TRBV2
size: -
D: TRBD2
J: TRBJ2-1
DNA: TGTGCCAGCAGTGAGGAACTAGCGGGAGAGTCCTACAATGAGCAGTTCTTC
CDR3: CASSEELAGESYNEQFF

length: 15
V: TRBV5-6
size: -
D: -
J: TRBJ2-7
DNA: TGTGCCAGCAGCTTGGTCGGGGGACCCTCCTACGAGCAGTACTTC
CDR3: CASSLVGGPSYEQYF

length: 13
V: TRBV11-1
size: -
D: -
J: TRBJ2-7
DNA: TGTGCCAGCAGTCAAGACCGAGGATACGAGCAGTACTTC
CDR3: CASSQDRGYEQYF

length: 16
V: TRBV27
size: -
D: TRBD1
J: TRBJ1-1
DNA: TGTGCCAGCAGTCTCCGGACAGGGACCGAGAACACTGAAGCTTTCTTT
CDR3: CASSLRTGTENTEAFF

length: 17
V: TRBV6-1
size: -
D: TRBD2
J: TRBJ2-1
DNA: TGTGCCAGCAGTGTCCGAACTCCGGGACTAGGGCCCGACGAGCAGTTCTTC
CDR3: CASSVRTPGLGPDEQFF

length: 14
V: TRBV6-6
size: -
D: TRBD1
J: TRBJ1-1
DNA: TGTGCCAGCAGTCGACAGGGGGCGGGCACTGAAGCTTTCTTT
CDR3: CASSRQGAGTEAFF

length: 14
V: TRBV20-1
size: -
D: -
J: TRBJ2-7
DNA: TGCAGTGCTAGTTGGCAGGGGAAACCCTACGAGCAGTACTTC
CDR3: CSASWQGKPYEQYF

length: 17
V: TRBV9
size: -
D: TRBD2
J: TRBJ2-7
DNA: TGTGCCAGCAGCACACGATCAACTAGCGGGAGTTTGCACGAGCAGTACTTC
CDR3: CASSTRSTSGSLHEQYF

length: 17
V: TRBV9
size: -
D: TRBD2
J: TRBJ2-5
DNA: TGTGCCAGCAGCCCCAGACTAGCGGGAGGGCCCGGGGAGACCCAGTACTTC
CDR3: CASSPRLAGGPGETQYF

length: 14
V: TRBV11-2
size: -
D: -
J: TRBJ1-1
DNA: TGTGCCAGCAGCCCCGCGGGGGGGTACACTGAAGCTTTCTTT
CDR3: CASSPAGGYTEAFF

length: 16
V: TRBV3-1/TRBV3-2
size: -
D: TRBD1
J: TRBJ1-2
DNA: TGTGCCAGCAGCTATCCCGGGACAGGGGACCGCCGAGGCTACACCTTC
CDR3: CASSYPGTGDRRGYTF

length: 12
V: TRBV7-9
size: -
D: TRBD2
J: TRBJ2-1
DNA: TGTGCCAGCAGCAGGGAGGGGAATGAGCAGTTCTTC
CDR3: CASSREGNEQFF

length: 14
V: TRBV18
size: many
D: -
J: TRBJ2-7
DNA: TGTGCCAGCTCACCCCCCGGCCAGGGCTACGAGCAGTACTTC
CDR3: CASSPPGQGYEQYF

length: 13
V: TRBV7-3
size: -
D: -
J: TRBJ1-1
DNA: TGTGCCAGCAGCTGGGGCAGTAACACTGAAGCTTTCTTT
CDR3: CASSWGSNTEAFF

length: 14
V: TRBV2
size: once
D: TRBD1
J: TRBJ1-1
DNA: TGTGCCAGCAGTCTGGACAGGATGGGGACTGAAGCTTTCTTT
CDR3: CASSLDRMGTEAFF

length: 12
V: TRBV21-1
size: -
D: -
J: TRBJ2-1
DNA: TGTGCCAGCGGGAGCTCCTACAATGAGCAGTTCTTC
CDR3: CASGSSYNEQFF

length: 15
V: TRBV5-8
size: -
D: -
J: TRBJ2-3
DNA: TGTGCCAGCAGCTTGACTAGCTACACCACAGATACGCAGTATTTT
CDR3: CASSLTSYTTDTQYF

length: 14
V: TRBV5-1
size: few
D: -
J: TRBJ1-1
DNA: TGCGCCAGCAGCTTGAACAGGCTGTACGCTGAAGCTTTCTTT
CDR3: CASSLNRLYAEAFF

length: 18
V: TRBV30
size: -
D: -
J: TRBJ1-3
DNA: TGTGCCTGGAGTAGAAAACGTTACCCCGGAGTCTCTGGAAACACCATATATTTT
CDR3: CAWSRKRYPGVSGNTIYF

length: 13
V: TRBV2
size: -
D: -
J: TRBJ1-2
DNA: TGTGCCACCTCCCCCGGCGGCAACTATGGCTACACCTTC
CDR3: CATSPGGNYGYTF

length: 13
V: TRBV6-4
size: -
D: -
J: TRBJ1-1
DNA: TGTGCCAGCAGCCGGGACCCGGGAGGAAAAGCTTTCTTT
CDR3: CASSRDPGGKAFF